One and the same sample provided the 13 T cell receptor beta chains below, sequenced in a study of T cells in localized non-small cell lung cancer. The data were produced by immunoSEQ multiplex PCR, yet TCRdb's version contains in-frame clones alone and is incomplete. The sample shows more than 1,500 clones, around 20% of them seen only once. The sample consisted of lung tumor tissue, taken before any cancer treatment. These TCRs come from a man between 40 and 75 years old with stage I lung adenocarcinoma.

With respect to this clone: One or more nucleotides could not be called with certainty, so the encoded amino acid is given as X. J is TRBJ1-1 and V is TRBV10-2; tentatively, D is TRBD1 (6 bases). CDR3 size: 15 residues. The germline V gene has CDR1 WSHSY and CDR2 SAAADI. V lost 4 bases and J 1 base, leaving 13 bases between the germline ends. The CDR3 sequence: CASSXPSTGNTEAFF. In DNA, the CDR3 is TGCGCCAGCAGTGRGCCTTCGACAGGGAACACTGAAGCTTTCTTT.

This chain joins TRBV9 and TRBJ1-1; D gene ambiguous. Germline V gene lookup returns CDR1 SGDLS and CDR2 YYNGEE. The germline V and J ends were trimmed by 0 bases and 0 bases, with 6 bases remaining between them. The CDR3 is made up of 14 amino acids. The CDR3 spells CASSVAALNTEAFF. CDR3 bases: TGTGCCAGCAGCGTAGCAGCGTTGAACACTGAAGCTTTCTTT. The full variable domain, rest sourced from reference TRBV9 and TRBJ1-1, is DSGVTQTPKHLITATGQRVTLRCSPRSGDLSVYWYQQSLDQGLQFLIQYYNGEERAKGNILERFSAQQFPDLHSELNLSSLELGDSALYFCASSVAALNTEAFFGQGTRLTVV.

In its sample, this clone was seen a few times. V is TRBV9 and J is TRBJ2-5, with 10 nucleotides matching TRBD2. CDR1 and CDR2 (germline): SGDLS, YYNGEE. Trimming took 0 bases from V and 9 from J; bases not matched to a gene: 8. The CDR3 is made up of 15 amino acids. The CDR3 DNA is TGTGCCAGCAGCGTAGAAGCGGGGGGGACAATGGCCCAGTACTTC. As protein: CASSVEAGGTMAQYF.

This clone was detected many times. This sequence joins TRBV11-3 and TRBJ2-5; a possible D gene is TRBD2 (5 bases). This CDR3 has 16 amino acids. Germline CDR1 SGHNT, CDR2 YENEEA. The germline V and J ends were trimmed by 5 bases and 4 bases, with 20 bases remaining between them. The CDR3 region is CASSDNPDLLGETQYF. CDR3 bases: TGTGCCAGCAGCGACAACCCGGACTTACTGGGAGAGACCCAGTACTTC.

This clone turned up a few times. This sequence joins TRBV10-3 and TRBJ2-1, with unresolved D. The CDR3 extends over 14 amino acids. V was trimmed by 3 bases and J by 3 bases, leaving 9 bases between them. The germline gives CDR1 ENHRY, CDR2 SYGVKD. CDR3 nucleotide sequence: TGTGCCATCAGTGAAAACGTTAACTACAATGAGCAGTTCTTC. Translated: CAISENVNYNEQFF.

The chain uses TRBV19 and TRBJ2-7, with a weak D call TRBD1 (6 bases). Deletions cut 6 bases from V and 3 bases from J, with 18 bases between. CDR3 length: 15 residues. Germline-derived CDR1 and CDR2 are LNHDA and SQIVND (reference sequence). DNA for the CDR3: TGTGCCAGTAGCACTTACTTAGGACAGCGCTACGAGCAGTACTTC. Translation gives CASSTYLGQRYEQYF.

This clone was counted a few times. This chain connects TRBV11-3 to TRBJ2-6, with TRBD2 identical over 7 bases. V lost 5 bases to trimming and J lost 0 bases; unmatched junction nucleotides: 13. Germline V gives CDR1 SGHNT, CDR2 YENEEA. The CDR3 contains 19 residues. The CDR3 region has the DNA TGTGCCAGCAGCCTCCAGCCCCAGCGGGGTTACTCTGGGGCCAACGTCCTGACTTTC. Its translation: CASSLQPQRGYSGANVLTF.

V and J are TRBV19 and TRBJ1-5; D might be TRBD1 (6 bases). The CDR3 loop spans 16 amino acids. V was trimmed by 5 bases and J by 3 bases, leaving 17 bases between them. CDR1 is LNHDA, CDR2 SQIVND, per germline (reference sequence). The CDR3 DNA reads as TGTGCCAGTAGTCCAACAGGACAGTCGTCCAATCAGCCCCAGCATTTT. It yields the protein CASSPTGQSSNQPQHF.

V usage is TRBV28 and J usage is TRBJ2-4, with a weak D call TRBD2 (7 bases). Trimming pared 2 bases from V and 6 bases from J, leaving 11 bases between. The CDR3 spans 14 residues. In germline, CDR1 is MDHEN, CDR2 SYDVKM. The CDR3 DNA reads TGTGCCAGCAGTTTAAGGGGGGGCATAAACATTCAGTACTTC. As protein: CASSLRGGINIQYF.

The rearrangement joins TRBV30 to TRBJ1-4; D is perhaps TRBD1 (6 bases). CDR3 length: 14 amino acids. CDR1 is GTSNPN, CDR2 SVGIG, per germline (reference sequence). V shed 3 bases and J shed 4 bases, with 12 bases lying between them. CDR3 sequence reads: CAWRADRHNEKLFF. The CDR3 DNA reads TGTGCCTGGAGGGCCGACAGGCATAATGAAAAACTGTTTTTT. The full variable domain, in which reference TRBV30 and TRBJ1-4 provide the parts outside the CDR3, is SQTIHQWPATLVQPVGSPLSLECTVEGTSNPNLYWYRQAAGRGLQLLFYSVGIGQISSEVPQNLSASRPQDRQFILSSKKLLLSDSGFYLCAWRADRHNEKLFFGSGTQLSVL.

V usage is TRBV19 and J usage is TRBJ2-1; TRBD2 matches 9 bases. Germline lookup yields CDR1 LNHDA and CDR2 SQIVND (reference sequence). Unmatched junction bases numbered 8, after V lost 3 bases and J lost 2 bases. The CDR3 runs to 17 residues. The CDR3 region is CASSMGGLAGPYNEQFF. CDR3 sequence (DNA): TGTGCCAGTAGTATGGGGGGGCTAGCGGGACCCTACAATGAGCAGTTCTTC.

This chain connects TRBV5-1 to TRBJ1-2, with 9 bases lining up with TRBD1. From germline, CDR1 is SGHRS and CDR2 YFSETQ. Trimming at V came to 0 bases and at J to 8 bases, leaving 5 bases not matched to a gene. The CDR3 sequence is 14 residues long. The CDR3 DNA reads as TGCGCCAGCAGCTTGGATGGGACAGGGAAAGGCTACACCTTC. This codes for CASSLDGTGKGYTF. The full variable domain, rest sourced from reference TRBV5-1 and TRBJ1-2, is KAGVTQTPRYLIKTRGQQVTLSCSPISGHRSVSWYQQTPGQGLQFLFEYFSETQRNKGNFPGRFSGRQFSNSRSEMNVSTLELGDSALYLCASSLDGTGKGYTFGSGTRLTVV.

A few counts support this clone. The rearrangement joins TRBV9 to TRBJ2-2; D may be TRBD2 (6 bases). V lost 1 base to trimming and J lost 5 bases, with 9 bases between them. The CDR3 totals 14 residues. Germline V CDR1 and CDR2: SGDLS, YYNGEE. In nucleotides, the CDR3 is TGTGCCAGCAGCGTATACGGGAGAACCGGGGAGCTGTTTTTT. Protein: CASSVYGRTGELFF.